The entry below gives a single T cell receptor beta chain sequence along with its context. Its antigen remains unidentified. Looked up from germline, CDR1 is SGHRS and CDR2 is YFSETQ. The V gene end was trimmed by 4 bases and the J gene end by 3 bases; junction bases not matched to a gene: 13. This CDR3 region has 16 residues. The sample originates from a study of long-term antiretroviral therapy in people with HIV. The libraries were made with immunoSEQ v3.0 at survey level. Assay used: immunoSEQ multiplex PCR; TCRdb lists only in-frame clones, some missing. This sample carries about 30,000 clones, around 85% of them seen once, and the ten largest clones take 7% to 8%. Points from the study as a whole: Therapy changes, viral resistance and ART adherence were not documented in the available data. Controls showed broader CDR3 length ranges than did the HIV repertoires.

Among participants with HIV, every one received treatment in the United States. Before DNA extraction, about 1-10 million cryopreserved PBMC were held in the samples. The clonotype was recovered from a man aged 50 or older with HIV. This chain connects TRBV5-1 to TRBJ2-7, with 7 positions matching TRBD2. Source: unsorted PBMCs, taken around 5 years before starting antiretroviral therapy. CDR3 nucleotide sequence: TGCGCCAGCAGCCCCCCCGGGGCGGGAGAGATCTACGAGCAGTACTTC. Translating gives CASSPPGAGEIYEQYF.